Below are 10 T cell receptor beta chains sequenced from a single sample in a study of vaccination and CD4 T cells after COVID-19. No antigen has been identified for these receptors. Noted treatment: approximately 9-day PBMC culture with coronavirus spike peptide pools or control peptides (ViraFEST assay). Sequencing of cultured CD4+ T cell DNA used the Oncomine TCR Beta short-read assay. TCRdb analysed the PCR reads with MiXCR anew, one entry per CDR3 protein. The sample has 11,000 or so distinct CDR3 sequences; 40% to 55% are singletons. The source material was CD4+ T cells from blood, cultured in vitro. These receptors all stem from a human donor who had recovered from COVID-19.

This clonotype has just a few counts. V and J are TRBV6-2 or TRBV6-3 and TRBJ2-3, with D possibly being TRBD1 (5 bases). CDR3 length: 16 residues. Trimming took 6 bases from V and 2 from J, leaving 18 bases between them. Germline V lookup: CDR1 MNHEY, CDR2 SVGEGT. CDR3: CASRPPDTTNTDTQYF. The CDR3 DNA reads as TGTGCCAGCAGGCCCCCGGACACCACGAACACAGATACGCAGTATTTT.

This clonotype was counted a few times. The chain combines TRBV20-1 with TRBJ1-1, with 10 bases that match TRBD1. The V and J ends lost 3 bases and 7 bases, in that order; junction bases with no gene match: 5. This CDR3 comprises 13 residues. CDR1 and CDR2 (germline): DFQATT, SNEGSKA (reference sequence). CDR3 in amino acids: CSARAGQGVEAFF. In DNA, the CDR3 is TGCAGTGCTAGGGCCGGACAGGGGGTTGAAGCTTTCTTT.

The chain uses TRBV7-8 and TRBJ2-7; 11 nucleotides align to TRBD1. The CDR3 has 14 residues. V was pared by 3 bases and J by 7 bases, with 5 bases of the junction left unmatched. Germline V lookup: CDR1 SGHVS, CDR2 FQNEAQ. The DNA of the CDR3 is TGTGCCAGCAGCTTTGGACAGGGGGCTCATGAGCAGTACTTC. It translates to CASSFGQGAHEQYF.

The V gene is TRBV23-1, the J gene TRBJ1-5; TRBD1 agrees at 7 bases. TRBV23-1 is given ORF status, its function remaining uncertain. V was clipped by 2 bases and J by 5 bases; unmatched bases: 9. The CDR3 sequence is 16 residues long. CDR3 loop: CASSQARGQGDQPQHF. In DNA, the CDR3 is TGCGCCAGCAGTCAAGCTAGAGGGCAGGGGGATCAGCCCCAGCATTTT.

The CDR3 DNA sequence: TGTGCCAGTAGTGACGGCCGGGGATCCGGCTACACCTTC. This codes for CASSDGRGSGYTF. The chain links TRBV19 to TRBJ1-2; D unresolved. The ends were cut back, 5 bases at V and 8 bases at J, with 15 bases in the middle. Germline V gene lookup returns CDR1 LNHDA and CDR2 SQIVND (reference sequence). The CDR3 is 13 amino acids.

The chain's CDR3 is CASSQGIVGVYEQYF. The CDR3, as DNA: TGCGCCAGCAGCCAAGGAATTGTGGGGGTCTACGAGCAGTACTTC. This rearrangement joins TRBV4-1 to TRBJ2-7, with D perhaps given as TRBD1 or TRBD2 (5 bases each). V lost 1 base and J lost 3, with 13 bases in between. Germline V lookup: CDR1 MGHRA, CDR2 YSYEKL. The CDR3 totals 15 residues.

This clonotype came up a few times. CDR3 sequence (DNA): TGTGCCAGCAGCCCCGATACAGGGAACTATGGCTACACCTTC. It yields the protein CASSPDTGNYGYTF. This rearrangement joins TRBV7-2 to TRBJ1-2; D is perhaps TRBD1 (6 bases). The CDR3 has 14 amino acids. V lost 5 bases and J lost 2, with 12 bases in between. The germline gives CDR1 SGHTA, CDR2 FQGNSA.

V is TRBV27 and J is TRBJ2-7, with 13 bases aligning to TRBD2. J gave up 5 bases and V 5 bases, and 12 bases lay outside the gene matches. Germline V CDR1 and CDR2: MNHEY, SMNVEV (reference sequence). The CDR3 length is 17 residues. CDR3 nucleotides: TGTGCCAGCAGTCCTCCCCCGGGACTAGCGGGAAACCACGAGCAGTACTTC. Its protein product is CASSPPPGLAGNHEQYF.

This clonotype has just a few counts. V gene TRBV28 combines with J gene TRBJ2-6; TRBD1 or TRBD2 may be the D gene (5 bases each). This CDR3 spans 16 amino acids. V was shortened by 3 bases and J by 2 bases, with 11 bases between the two germline ends. CDR1 and CDR2 from the germline V gene are MDHEN and SYDVKM. The CDR3 nucleotides read TGTGCCAGCAGTTTCGGTGGGGGTACTGGGGCCAACGTCCTGACTTTC. It codes for CASSFGGGTGANVLTF.

This clonotype was found a few times. CDR3 coding DNA: TGCAGTGCTTCCAGACAGGGGGCTGGCTACACCTTC. It specifies CSASRQGAGYTF. The chain is built from TRBV20-1 and TRBJ1-2; TRBD1 matches at 10 bases. Per germline, CDR1 DFQATT and CDR2 SNEGSKA (reference sequence). The CDR3 length is 12 residues. After removal of 5 bases from V and 7 bases from J, the junction contained 4 bases not matched to a gene.